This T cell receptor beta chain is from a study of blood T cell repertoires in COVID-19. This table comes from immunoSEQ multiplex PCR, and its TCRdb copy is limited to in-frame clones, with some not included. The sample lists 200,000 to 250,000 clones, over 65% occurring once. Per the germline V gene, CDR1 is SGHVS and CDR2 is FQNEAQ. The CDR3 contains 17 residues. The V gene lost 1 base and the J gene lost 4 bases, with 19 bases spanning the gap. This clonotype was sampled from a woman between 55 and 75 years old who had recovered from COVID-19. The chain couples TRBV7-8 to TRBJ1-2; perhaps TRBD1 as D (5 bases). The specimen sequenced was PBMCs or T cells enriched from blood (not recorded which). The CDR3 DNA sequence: TGTGCCAGCAGCTTAGTGGGGGGAATGCTGTTTAGCTATGGCTACACCTTC. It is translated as CASSLVGGMLFSYGYTF.